The clone carrying this TCR beta chain was observed many times. Its antigen is still unknown. TCRdb passed the reads through MiXCR, listing each CDR3 protein once. Here the sample spans about 310,000 distinct CDR3 sequences, about a sixth being singletons. Deletions cut 1 base from V and 7 bases from J, with 10 bases between. Germline assignment: CDR1 SGHTA and CDR2 FQGNSA. This CDR3 is 14 amino acids long. The record originates from a study of T cell repertoires in cytomegalovirus infection. Study as a whole: Public TCR beta signatures marked donors with CMV infection and the matching HLA. General study results and limits: Summed public TCR beta family frequency identified CMV carriers bearing the relevant HLA. Ex vivo responses were dominated by HLA-C-restricted CMV-specific TCR beta clonotypes.

The V gene is TRBV7-2, the J gene TRBJ2-2, with unresolved D. Sequenced: PBMCs. The TCR originated in a human donor in good health (CMV status not recorded). Some clones in this sample may be carry-over from other donors' samples. CDR3 coding DNA: TGTGCCAGCAGCTTAGGGACGTGGGACGGGGAGCTGTTTTTT. Translation: CASSLGTWDGELFF.